Sequencing of this TCR beta chain was carried out in a study of cytomegalovirus exposure and HLA in healthy donors. This clone was detected only once. Vbeta (60) and Jbeta (13) primers were used in the PCR. This table comes from immunoSEQ multiplex PCR, and its TCRdb copy is limited to in-frame clones, with some not included. The data hold about 170,000 clones, with roughly 77% observed a single time. This CDR3 has 15 amino acids. CDR1 is SGHAT, CDR2 FQNNGV, per germline. J lost 7 bases, V lost 5 bases, and 5 bases had no gene match. This clonotype was obtained from a woman aged 50 to 60 in good health and CMV-seropositive. Sequenced: PBMCs. The V and J genes are TRBV11-2 and TRBJ1-4; 12 positions agree with TRBD1. The CDR3: CASSGRDRGLEKLFF. The CDR3 DNA reads TGTGCCAGCAGCGGACGGGACAGGGGGCTTGAAAAACTGTTTTTT.